One sample yielded the 25 T cell receptor beta chains listed below, sequenced in a study of cytomegalovirus exposure and HLA in healthy donors. PCR involved 60 Vbeta and 13 Jbeta primers. Profiling relied on immunoSEQ multiplex PCR, and the TCRdb table lists in-frame clones only, not all of them. This sample yields about 94,000 clones, of which approximately 80% are seen a single time; more than 3% belongs to the top ten. What was sequenced was PBMCs. These receptors came from a man aged 25-40 years in good health and CMV-seronegative.

This clone was picked up one time. The chain couples TRBV12-5 to TRBJ2-5; TRBD1 aligns across 7 bases. V was clipped by 5 bases and J by 0 bases; unmatched bases: 9. Germline V lookup: CDR1 LGHNT, CDR2 FRNRAP. This CDR3 region has 16 residues. The CDR3: CASGPGDRRNQETQYF. CDR3 nucleotides: TGTGCTAGTGGTCCCGGGGACAGAAGAAACCAAGAGACCCAGTACTTC.

The rearrangement links TRBV7-6 to TRBJ2-3; 7 bases line up with TRBD2. Germline V gene sequence: CDR1 SGHVS, CDR2 FNYEAQ. V shed 1 base and J 9 bases; nucleotides not matched to a gene: 7. The CDR3 sequence is 14 residues long. The CDR3 sequence is CASSLGLAGETQYF. Here the CDR3 DNA reads TGTGCCAGCAGCTTAGGACTAGCAGGTGAAACGCAGTATTTT.

This chain links TRBV13 with TRBJ2-2, with D perhaps matching TRBD2 (5 bases). The V gene's germline CDR1 is PRHDT and CDR2 FYEKMQ (reference sequence). V was clipped by 1 base and J by 2 bases, with 14 bases between them. The CDR3 has 17 residues. CDR3 residues: CASSLVLRGSNTGELFF. CDR3 DNA sequence: TGTGCCAGCAGCTTAGTTCTACGGGGATCAAACACCGGGGAGCTGTTTTTT.

The chain employs TRBV7-6 and TRBJ2-7, with D perhaps matching TRBD1 (6 bases). Germline V gives CDR1 SGHVS, CDR2 FNYEAQ. CDR3 length: 14 residues. Trimming left V 0 bases short and J 7 bases short, with 13 bases between. For the CDR3, the DNA is TGTGCCAGCAGCTTAGCACAGGGAATAGGGGAGCAGTACTTC. Encoded protein: CASSLAQGIGEQYF.

This clone was observed a few times. The CDR3, as DNA: TGTGCCAGCAGTGAAGCAGGGGGTGGAAACGAGCAGTACTTC. It translates to CASSEAGGGNEQYF. This chain links TRBV6-1 with TRBJ2-7; D perhaps matches TRBD1 (6 bases). Germline CDR1 and CDR2: MNHNS and SASEGT. V lost 0 bases and J lost 5, with 11 bases in between. The CDR3 contains 14 residues.

A single count supports this clone. This chain connects TRBV7-8 to TRBJ1-4; unclear D gene. Germline V gene lookup returns CDR1 SGHVS and CDR2 FQNEAQ. V gave up 2 bases and J gave up 0 bases, with 13 bases separating them. The length of the CDR3 is 17 residues. CDR3 sequence: CASSLRAADTTNEKLFF. The CDR3 DNA is TGTGCCAGCAGCTTAAGGGCAGCGGATACAACTAATGAAAAACTGTTTTTT.

V is TRBV20-1 and J is TRBJ2-5; D is unresolved. The closer fit of TRBJ2-7 to the DNA end suggests the J call may be wrong. Germline V CDR1 and CDR2: DFQATT, SNEGSKA (reference sequence). The CDR3 sequence is 11 residues long. The CDR3 is CSARTGYEQYF. The CDR3 DNA sequence: TGCAGTGCTAGAACGGGTTACGAGCAGTACTTC.

The rearrangement links TRBV28 to TRBJ1-1; possible D gene TRBD1, 5 bases. In germline, CDR1 is MDHEN, CDR2 SYDVKM. The CDR3 covers 12 residues. With 5 bases removed from V and 9 bases from J, the gap between germline ends came to 13 bases. CDR3 sequence: CASSPTGAQAFF. The CDR3 DNA is TGTGCCAGCAGTCCTACAGGAGCCCAAGCTTTCTTT.

The chain links TRBV2 to TRBJ1-2; D is unclear. Trimming shortened V by 3 bases and J by 4 bases, and 18 bases separated the two germline ends. This CDR3 contains 16 residues. The V gene's germline CDR1 is SNHLY and CDR2 FYNNEI. In DNA form, the CDR3 reads TGTGCCAGCAGTGACGTAGGTTCAGCCGGGGTCTATGGCTACACCTTC. Translation gives CASSDVGSAGVYGYTF.

The rearrangement joins TRBV28 to TRBJ2-7; 10 positions agree with TRBD2. This CDR3 has 15 amino acids. Trimming removed 3 bases from V and 3 bases from J; junction bases left unmatched: 5. From germline, CDR1 is MDHEN and CDR2 SYDVKM. The CDR3 bases are TGTGCCAGCAGTTTCTCGGCTAGCGGGAGCTACGAGCAGTACTTC. It specifies CASSFSASGSYEQYF.

V is TRBV28 and J is TRBJ2-1; 12 nucleotides agree with TRBD2. V was pared by 5 bases and J by 0 bases, with 11 bases of the junction left unmatched. The CDR3 is 19 amino acids. Per the germline V gene, CDR1 is MDHEN and CDR2 is SYDVKM. The CDR3 region is CASSIGLAGRLHSYNEQFF. The CDR3 DNA sequence: TGTGCCAGCAGTATTGGACTAGCGGGACGCCTCCACTCCTACAATGAGCAGTTCTTC. Together with reference TRBV28 and TRBJ2-1, the CDR3 gives the full variable domain: DVKVTQSSRYLVKRTGEKVFLECVQDMDHENMFWYRQDPGLGLRLIYFSYDVKMKEKGDIPEGYSVSREKKERFSLILESASTNQTSMYLCASSIGLAGRLHSYNEQFFGPGTRLTVL.

The chain is built from TRBV30 and TRBJ2-6; no clear D gene. The CDR3 runs to 14 residues. V lost 0 bases and J 0 bases, leaving 3 bases between the germline ends. CDR1 and CDR2 (germline): GTSNPN, SVGIG (reference sequence). The CDR3 region is CAWSVYSGANVLTF. CDR3 sequence (DNA): TGTGCCTGGAGTGTATACTCTGGGGCCAACGTCCTGACTTTC.

The rearrangement links TRBV5-1 to TRBJ2-1; 8 bases align to TRBD1. The CDR3 contains 15 residues. The germline gives CDR1 SGHRS, CDR2 YFSETQ. Trimming cost V 9 bases and J 9 bases; bases outside gene matches: 17. CDR3 nucleotides: TGCGCCACCACGATCCGAGGACAGGGATTAGGTGAGCAGTTCTTC. It encodes CATTIRGQGLGEQFF. The full variable domain, completed using reference TRBV5-1 and TRBJ2-1, is KAGVTQTPRYLIKTRGQQVTLSCSPISGHRSVSWYQQTPGQGLQFLFEYFSETQRNKGNFPGRFSGRQFSNSRSEMNVSTLELGDSALYLCATTIRGQGLGEQFFGPGTRLTVL.

The gene calls are TRBV4-3 and TRBJ2-1; D gene ambiguous. Germline-derived CDR1 and CDR2 are LGHNA and YSLEER. The length of the CDR3 is 16 residues. The V end was cut by 0 bases, the J end by 6 bases, with 15 bases between. The CDR3: CASSQDWSNAGNEQFF. CDR3 bases: TGCGCCAGCAGCCAAGATTGGAGTAACGCCGGCAATGAGCAGTTCTTC.

This rearrangement joins TRBV5-6 to TRBJ2-2; perhaps TRBD1 as D (5 bases). V was cut by 2 bases and J by 4 bases, with 12 bases left in between. The germline V gene encodes CDR1 SGHDT and CDR2 YYEEEE. The CDR3 is made up of 15 amino acids. For the CDR3, the DNA is TGTGCCAGCAGCTTCGGTGCAGGGTCCACCGGGGAGCTGTTTTTT. Its translation: CASSFGAGSTGELFF.

The chain is built from TRBV18 and TRBJ1-6; 11 positions match TRBD1. V lost 4 bases and J lost 10; bases outside the gene matches: 3. The CDR3 runs 14 residues. CDR1 KGHSH and CDR2 LQKENI come from the germline V gene. Written as DNA, the CDR3 is TGTGCCAGCTCACTCCGGGACAGGGGGTCACCCCTCCACTTT. Translating it yields CASSLRDRGSPLHF.

The chain links TRBV19 to TRBJ2-1, with TRBD2 matching over 11 bases. This CDR3 has 17 residues. Germline V lookup: CDR1 LNHDA, CDR2 SQIVND (reference sequence). V was clipped by 4 bases and J by 4 bases; unmatched bases: 9. The CDR3 sequence is CASSTQLAGVRYNEQFF. DNA of the CDR3: TGTGCCAGTAGTACGCAACTAGCGGGAGTACGTTACAATGAGCAGTTCTTC.

V usage is TRBV5-4 and J usage is TRBJ1-2; perhaps TRBD1 as D (6 bases). Trimming took 4 bases from V and 1 from J, leaving 8 bases between them. Germline assignment: CDR1 SGHNT and CDR2 YYREEE (reference sequence). There are 13 residues in the CDR3. The CDR3 loop is CASSIQGNYGYTF. The DNA for the CDR3 is TGTGCCAGCAGCATACAGGGTAACTATGGCTACACCTTC.

V usage is TRBV7-2 and J usage is TRBJ2-7; 9 bases are a match to TRBD1. The junction had 3 bases not matched to a gene; V was cut back by 1 base and J by 5 bases. Per the germline V gene, CDR1 is SGHTA and CDR2 is FQGNSA. The CDR3 is 14 amino acids. CDR3 nucleotides: TGTGCCAGCAGCTTAGGGGGACAGGGAAACGAGCAGTACTTC. This translates into CASSLGGQGNEQYF.

The rearrangement links TRBV19 to TRBJ2-2, with 8 bases matching TRBD1. CDR1 is LNHDA, CDR2 SQIVND, per germline (reference sequence). The CDR3 totals 15 residues. The V and J ends lost 3 bases and 7 bases, in that order; junction bases with no gene match: 7. DNA for the CDR3: TGTGCCAGTAGTATCCAGTCAGGGGGCAACGGGGAGCTGTTTTTT. The encoded protein is CASSIQSGGNGELFF.

The genes are TRBV28 and TRBJ1-4; D remains ambiguous. The length of the CDR3 is 13 residues. Per germline, CDR1 MDHEN and CDR2 SYDVKM. V dropped 2 bases and J dropped 14 bases, with 15 bases sitting between them. CDR3 amino acids: CASSLKPGYRLFF. In DNA, the CDR3 is TGTGCCAGCAGTTTAAAACCGGGGTACCGCCTGTTTTTT.

This clone was recorded only once. The CDR3 here is CASSPWGGSYEQYF. CDR3 DNA sequence: TGTGCCAGCAGCCCGTGGGGGGGCAGCTACGAGCAGTACTTC. This chain joins TRBV7-2 and TRBJ2-7, with TRBD2 as a possible D gene (7 bases). V was cut by 5 bases and J by 3 bases, with 14 bases left in between. CDR1 and CDR2 (germline): SGHTA, FQGNSA. The CDR3 contains 14 residues. Full variable domain (remainder filled in from reference TRBV7-2 and TRBJ2-7): GAGVSQSPSNKVTEKGKDVELRCDPISGHTALYWYRQSLGQGLEFLIYFQGNSAPDKSGLPSDRFSAERTGGSVSTLTIQRTQQEDSAVYLCASSPWGGSYEQYFGPGTRLTVT.

This sequence joins TRBV5-1 and TRBJ1-1, with 7 bases that match TRBD1. The CDR3 consists of 14 residues. The trim removed 1 base at V and 3 bases at J, leaving 3 bases unmatched. CDR1 and CDR2 from the germline V gene are SGHRS and YFSETQ. The chain's CDR3 is CASSLYGTDTEAFF. As DNA, the CDR3 is TGCGCCAGCAGCTTGTACGGGACAGACACTGAAGCTTTCTTT.

The rearrangement links TRBV25-1 to TRBJ2-5; weak D call: TRBD1 (6 bases). CDR3 length equals 13 residues. Germline V lookup: CDR1 MGHDK, CDR2 SYGVNS. V was cut by 5 bases and J by 5 bases, with 12 bases left in between. The CDR3, as DNA: TGTGCCAGCAGTCCACAGGGAGCGGAGACCCAGTACTTC. It encodes CASSPQGAETQYF. The complete variable domain, with remaining parts taken from reference TRBV25-1 and TRBJ2-5, reads EADIYQTPRYLVIGTGKKITLECSQTMGHDKMYWYQQDPGMELHLIHYSYGVNSTEKGDLSSESTVSRIRTEHFPLTLESARPSHTSQYLCASSPQGAETQYFGPGTRLLVL.

The rearrangement links TRBV11-2 to TRBJ2-1; 8 bases align to TRBD2. This CDR3 comprises 15 residues. The V gene end was trimmed by 5 bases and the J gene end by 5 bases; junction bases not matched to a gene: 8. Germline CDR1 reads SGHAT; CDR2 reads FQNNGV. The CDR3 sequence is CASSPRLAQNNEQFF. Here the CDR3 DNA reads TGTGCCAGCAGCCCCCGACTAGCGCAGAACAATGAGCAGTTCTTC.